The clone carrying this TCR beta chain is a singleton in its sample. Its cognate antigen is unknown. Libraries were prepared by immunoSEQ multiplex PCR; TCRdb keeps only in-frame clonotypes and omits some of them. The table lists about 140,000 clones, approximately 95% of them singletons. Trimming removed 1 base from V and 5 bases from J, with 12 bases in between. The CDR3 totals 14 residues. Germline V CDR1 and CDR2: SGHRS, YFSETQ. This specimen comes from a study of T cell responses to AZD1222 COVID-19 vaccine. Whole-study results and caveats: Among the donors, most were white British and more were female, and clonal diversity was possibly underestimated.

The rearrangement uses TRBV5-1 and TRBJ1-1, with D possibly being TRBD1 (5 bases). The TCR was taken from an adult who received the AZD1222 COVID-19 vaccine. The input for sequencing was peripheral blood, taken 28 days after the second AZD1222 dose. CDR3 residues: CASSLTRGTTEAFF. CDR3 DNA: TGCGCCAGCAGCTTGACGAGGGGAACAACTGAAGCTTTCTTT.